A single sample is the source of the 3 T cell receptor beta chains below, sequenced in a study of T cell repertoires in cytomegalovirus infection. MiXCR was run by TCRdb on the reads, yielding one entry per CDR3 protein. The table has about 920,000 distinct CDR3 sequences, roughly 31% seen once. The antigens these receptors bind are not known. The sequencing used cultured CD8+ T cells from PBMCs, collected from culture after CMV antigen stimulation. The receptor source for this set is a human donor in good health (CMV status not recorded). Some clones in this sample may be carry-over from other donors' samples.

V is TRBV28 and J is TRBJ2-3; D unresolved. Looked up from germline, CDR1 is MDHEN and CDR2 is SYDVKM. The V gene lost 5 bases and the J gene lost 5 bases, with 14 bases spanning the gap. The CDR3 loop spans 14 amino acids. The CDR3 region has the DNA TGTGCCAGCAGTCTTTTCTCCTGGGGAGATACGCAGTATTTT. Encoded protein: CASSLFSWGDTQYF.

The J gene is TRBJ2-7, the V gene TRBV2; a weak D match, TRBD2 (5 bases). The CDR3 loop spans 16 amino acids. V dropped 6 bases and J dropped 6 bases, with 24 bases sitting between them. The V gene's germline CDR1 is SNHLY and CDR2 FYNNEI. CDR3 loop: CASSLGVGSIGGEQYF. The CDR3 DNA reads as TGTGCCAGCAGCCTGGGAGTAGGGTCTATTGGCGGCGAGCAGTACTTC.

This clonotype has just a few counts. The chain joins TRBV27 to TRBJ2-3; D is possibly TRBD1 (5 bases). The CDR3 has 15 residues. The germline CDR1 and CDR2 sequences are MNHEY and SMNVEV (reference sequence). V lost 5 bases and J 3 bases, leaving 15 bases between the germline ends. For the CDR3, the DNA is TGTGCCAGCAGTCCCAGGGTACATTGGACAGATACGCAGTATTTT. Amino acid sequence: CASSPRVHWTDTQYF.